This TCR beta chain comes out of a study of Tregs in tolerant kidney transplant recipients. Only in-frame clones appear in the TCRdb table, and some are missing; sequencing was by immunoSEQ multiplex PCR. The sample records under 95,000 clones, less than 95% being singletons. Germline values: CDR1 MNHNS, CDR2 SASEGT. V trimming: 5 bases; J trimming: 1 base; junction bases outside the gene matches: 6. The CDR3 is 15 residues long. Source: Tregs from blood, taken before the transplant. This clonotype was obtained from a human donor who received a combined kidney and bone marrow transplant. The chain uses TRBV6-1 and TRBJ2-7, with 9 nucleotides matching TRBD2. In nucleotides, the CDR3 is TGTGCCAGCAGTTTAGCGGGAGCGGCATCCTACGAGCAGTACTTC. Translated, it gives CASSLAGAASYEQYF.